The present entry profiles one T cell receptor (beta chain) with its context. This clonotype was picked up many times. Its antigen remains unidentified. Compared with germline, one end of the junction differs, possibly owing to a read error. These data are taken from a study of T-cell reconstitution after alpha-beta-depleted transplantation in children (dated by TCRdb to between 2015 and 2016). General notes on the study: T-cell immune reconstitution after TCRalphabeta/CD19-depleted allogeneic hematopoietic cell transplantation in children was quantitatively tracked in the study by means of TCR repertoire profiling.

The treatment or condition tag for this specimen amounts to: allogeneic hematopoietic cell transplantation with graft depleted of TCRalphabeta T cells and CD19 B cells. Transplant recipients were children who received TCRalphabeta/CD19-depleted allogeneic hematopoietic cell grafts. General conclusions and limits of the study: In some patients, high TCRbeta diversity at day 60 was attributed to recipient T cells and intrathymic progenitors that had survived conditioning. The apparently early recovery of alphabetaT-cell counts about two months after transplant reportedly depended on only several hundred rapidly expanded clones that came from non-depleted graft cells. The frequencies of hyperexpanded clones fell over the following months, and after one year, T-cell counts and TCRbeta diversity were mostly attributed to newly produced T cells.

The method was PCR. Sequenced on an Illumina HiSeq 2500. Molecular barcoding was employed in the preparation of TCR libraries, with unique molecular identifiers being used to normalize TCRbeta repertoire quantification. The raw public reads went through TCRdb reprocessing: fastp at Q25, MiXCR clone calling, in-frame beta chains kept. Rows are unified per CDR3 protein, each entry keeping the most common DNA and genes. Across this sample there are 210,000 or so distinct CDR3 sequences, with approximately 11% seen only once. 25% to 30% of the sample comes from the top ten. Including the terminal cysteine and phenylalanine, the CDR3 comprises 11 residues. Solely the CDR3 DNA is kept, with 33 bases framed from the first base. Per the germline V gene, SGHDT is the CDR1 and YYEEEE is the CDR2.

This specimen consisted of PBMCs, obtained before TCRalphabeta/CD19-depleted stem cell transplant. The sequence joins TRBV5-6 to TRBJ2-5, with no confident D gene call. The sequence came from a child in the first two years of life with acute myeloid leukemia, due to receive a stem cell transplant. The nucleotide sequence reads as follows: TGTGCCAGCAGCTTGGCCGGTCTCCGAGACTTC. This encodes CASSLAGLRDF. The CDR3, completed at both ends by the reference TRBV5-6 and TRBJ2-5 genes, gives the full variable domain DAGVTQSPTHLIKTRGQQVTLRCSPKSGHDTVSWYQQALGQGPQFIFQYYEEEERQRGNFPDRFSGHQFPNYSSELNVNALLLGDSALYLCASSLAGLRDFGPGTRLLVL.